The sequence of this T cell receptor beta chain was determined in a study of blood T cells in healthy people across ages. This clonotype came up a few times. CDR1 is SGHDT and CDR2 is YYEEEE in the germline V gene. This CDR3 contains 15 residues. The V end lost 0 bases, the J end lost 3 bases, and 10 bases lay between the germline ends. Combining a sample-barcoded 5' primer with a J-beta primer mix, a second PCR ran for roughly 7 to 11 cycles. Using its own MiXCR run on the 5' RACE reads, TCRdb lists one record per CDR3 protein. The sample contains 750,000 to 850,000 distinct CDR3 sequences, more than 20% of which appear only once. In addition, the sample was reused for a study of T cells of mothers and their children.

This chain joins TRBV5-6 and TRBJ2-1; D is perhaps TRBD1 (6 bases). Input material: blood. This receptor was taken from a boy between 10 and 17 years old in good health. In DNA, the CDR3 is TGTGCCAGCAGCTTGGGGGGGCCCTACTACAATGAGCAGTTCTTC. This gives the protein CASSLGGPYYNEQFF.